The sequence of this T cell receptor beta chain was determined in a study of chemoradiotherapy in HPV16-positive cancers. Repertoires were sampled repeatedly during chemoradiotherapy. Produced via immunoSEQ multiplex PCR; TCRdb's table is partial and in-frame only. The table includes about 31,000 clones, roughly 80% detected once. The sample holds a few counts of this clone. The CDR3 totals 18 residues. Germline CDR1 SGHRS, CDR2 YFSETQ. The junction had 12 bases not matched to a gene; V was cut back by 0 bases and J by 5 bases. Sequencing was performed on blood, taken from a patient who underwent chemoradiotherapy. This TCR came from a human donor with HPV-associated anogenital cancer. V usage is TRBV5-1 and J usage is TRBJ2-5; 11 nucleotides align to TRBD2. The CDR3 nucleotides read TGCGCCAGCAGCTTGGCCCCGGGTAGCGGGGGGGCCGGGGAGACCCAGTACTTC. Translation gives CASSLAPGSGGAGETQYF.